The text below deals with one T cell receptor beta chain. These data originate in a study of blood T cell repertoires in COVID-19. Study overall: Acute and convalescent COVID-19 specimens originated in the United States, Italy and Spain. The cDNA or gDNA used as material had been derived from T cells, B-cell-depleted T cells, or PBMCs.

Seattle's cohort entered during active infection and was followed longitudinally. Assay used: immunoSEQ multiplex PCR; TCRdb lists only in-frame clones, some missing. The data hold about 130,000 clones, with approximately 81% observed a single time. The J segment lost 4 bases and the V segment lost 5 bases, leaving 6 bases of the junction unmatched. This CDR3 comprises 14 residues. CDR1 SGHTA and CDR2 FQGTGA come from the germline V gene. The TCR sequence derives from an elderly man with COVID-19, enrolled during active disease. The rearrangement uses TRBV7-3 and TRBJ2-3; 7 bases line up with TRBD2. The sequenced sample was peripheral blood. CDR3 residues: CASSVPGRADTQYF. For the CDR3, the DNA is TGTGCCAGCAGCGTCCCAGGGAGGGCAGATACGCAGTATTTT.